These T cell receptor beta chains were read from a single sample in a study of human versus mouse CDR3 diversity and MHC coevolution. TCRdb's copy holds only in-frame clones and misses some; the assay was immunoSEQ multiplex PCR. The data show about 77,000 clones, with 92% seen just once and around 0.15% held by the top ten. The sample taken for sequencing was naive CD4+ T cells from blood. Every receptor here comes from a person aged 30-69 years in good health. The CDR3 runs from the conserved cysteine through the conserved F or W. Fields, in order: D gene, V gene, J gene, clone size, CDR3 DNA, CDR3 protein. D genes are given only for firm matches. Clone size appears in some rows only: once, few, many, or a class for an expanded clone.

NA	TRBV14	TRBJ2-5	NA	TGTGCCAGCAGCCTTCCACAAGAGACCCAGTACTTC	CASSLPQETQYF
TRBD1	TRBV6-1	TRBJ2-1	NA	TGTGCCAGCAGTGCTCCGGGACAGTCCTACGGTGAGCAGTTCTTC	CASSAPGQSYGEQFF
TRBD1	TRBV6-1	TRBJ1-3	NA	TGTGCCAGCAGTGAATTCGGACAGGGCTCTGGAAACACCATATATTTT	CASSEFGQGSGNTIYF
TRBD1	TRBV5-4	TRBJ1-2	NA	TGTGCCAGCAGCGGGGGACAGGGGGTCTCCTATGGCTACACCTTC	CASSGGQGVSYGYTF
TRBD1	TRBV27	TRBJ1-5	few	TGTGCCAGCAGCCCCGCCGGGACAGCTGGAGGTCAGCCCCAGCATTTT	CASSPAGTAGGQPQHF
NA	TRBV20-1	TRBJ2-5	NA	TGCAGTGCTAGAGGAGGGGAGACCCAGTACTTC	CSARGGETQYF
NA	TRBV5-3	TRBJ1-5	NA	TGTGCCAGAAGCTTGTGCCGGGGACTGACCAATCAGCCCCAGCATTTT	CARSLCRGLTNQPQHF
TRBD1	TRBV6-5	TRBJ2-7	NA	TGTGCCAGCAGCTCGTACAGGGGCGGCTCCTACGAGCAGTACTTC	CASSSYRGGSYEQYF
TRBD1	TRBV5-1	TRBJ2-7	NA	TGCGCCAGCAGCCGAGGACAGGAGACCTACGAGCAGTACTTC	CASSRGQETYEQYF
TRBD2	TRBV4-1	TRBJ2-7	NA	TGCGCCAGCAGCCAAGCAGGGCGGGAGTTAAACGAGCAGTACTTC	CASSQAGRELNEQYF
TRBD1	TRBV7-9	TRBJ2-7	once	TGTGCCAGCAGCCATGATACGAGGGGGCACGAGCAGTACTTC	CASSHDTRGHEQYF
TRBD2	TRBV27	TRBJ2-7	NA	TGTGCCAGCAGAATCGGGGCGGCGGGAGGTTCTTACGAGCAGTACTTC	CASRIGAAGGSYEQYF
NA	TRBV5-1	TRBJ2-5	NA	TGCGCCAGCAACATTGGGGGGGGCAACCAAGAGACCCAGTACTTC	CASNIGGGNQETQYF
NA	TRBV2	TRBJ1-4	NA	TGTGCCAGCAGCGACGGCGGTTGGAATGAAAAACTGTTTTTT	CASSDGGWNEKLFF
TRBD2	TRBV2	TRBJ2-7	NA	TGTGCCAGCAGTGCCGGGACTAGCGGGAGGGCCCCCCACGAGCAGTACTTC	CASSAGTSGRAPHEQYF
NA	TRBV6-9	TRBJ1-5	NA	TGTGCCAGCAGTTGGTGGCAGGGCAATCAGCCCCAGCATTTT	CASSWWQGNQPQHF
TRBD1	TRBV18	TRBJ1-1	NA	TGTGCCAGCTCACCACCCGGGACAGTCCACACTGAAGCTTTCTTT	CASSPPGTVHTEAFF